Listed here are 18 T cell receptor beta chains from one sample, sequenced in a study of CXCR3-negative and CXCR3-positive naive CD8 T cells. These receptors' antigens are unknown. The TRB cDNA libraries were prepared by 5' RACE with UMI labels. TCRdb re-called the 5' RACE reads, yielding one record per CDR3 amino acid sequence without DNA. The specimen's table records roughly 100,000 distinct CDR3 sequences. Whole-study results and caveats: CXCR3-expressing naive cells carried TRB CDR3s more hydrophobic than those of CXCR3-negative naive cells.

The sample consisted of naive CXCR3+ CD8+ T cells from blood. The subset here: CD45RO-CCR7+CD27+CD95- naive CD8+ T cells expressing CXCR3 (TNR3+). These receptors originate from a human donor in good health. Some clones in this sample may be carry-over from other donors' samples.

The CDR3 reads CASSEGRQAYEQYF. The chain recombines TRBV13 with TRBJ2-7; TCRdb proposes TRBD1, but this gene call is untestable without DNA. The CDR3 totals 14 residues. Germline CDR1 reads PRHDT; CDR2 reads FYEKMQ (reference sequence).

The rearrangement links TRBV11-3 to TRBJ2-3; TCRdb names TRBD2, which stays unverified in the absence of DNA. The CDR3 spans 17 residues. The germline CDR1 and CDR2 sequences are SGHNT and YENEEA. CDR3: CASSWDRLAGSTDTQYF.

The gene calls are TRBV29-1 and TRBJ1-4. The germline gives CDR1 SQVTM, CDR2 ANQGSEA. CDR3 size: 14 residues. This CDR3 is CSVRKSATNEKLFF.

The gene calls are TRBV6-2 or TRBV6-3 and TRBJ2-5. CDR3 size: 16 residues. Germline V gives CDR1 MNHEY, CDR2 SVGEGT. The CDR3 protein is CASSYRTSLREETQYF.

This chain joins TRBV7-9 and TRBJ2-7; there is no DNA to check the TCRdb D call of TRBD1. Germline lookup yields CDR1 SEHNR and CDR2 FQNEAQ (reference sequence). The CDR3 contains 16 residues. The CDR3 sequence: CASSLIPAGAIYEQYF.

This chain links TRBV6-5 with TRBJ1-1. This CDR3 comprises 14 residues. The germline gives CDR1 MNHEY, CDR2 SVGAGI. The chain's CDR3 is CASSYSRQNTEAFF.

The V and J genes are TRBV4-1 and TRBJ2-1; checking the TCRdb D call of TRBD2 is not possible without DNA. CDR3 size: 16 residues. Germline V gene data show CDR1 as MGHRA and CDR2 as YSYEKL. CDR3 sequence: CASSQGPTSEYNEQFF.

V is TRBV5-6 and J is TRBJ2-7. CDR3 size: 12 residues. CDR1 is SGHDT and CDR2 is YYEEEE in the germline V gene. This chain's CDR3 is CASSMDIYEQYF.

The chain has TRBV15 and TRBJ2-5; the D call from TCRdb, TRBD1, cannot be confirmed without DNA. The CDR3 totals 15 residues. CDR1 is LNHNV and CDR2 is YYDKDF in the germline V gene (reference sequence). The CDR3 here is CATSPIPGEGETQYF.

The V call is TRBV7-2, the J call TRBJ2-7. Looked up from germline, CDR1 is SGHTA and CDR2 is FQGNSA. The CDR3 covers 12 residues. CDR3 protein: CASSLVTYEQYF.

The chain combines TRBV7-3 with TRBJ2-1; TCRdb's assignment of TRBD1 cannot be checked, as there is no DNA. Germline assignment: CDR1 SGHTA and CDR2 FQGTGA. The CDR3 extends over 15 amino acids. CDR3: CASSLAHGTYNEQFF.

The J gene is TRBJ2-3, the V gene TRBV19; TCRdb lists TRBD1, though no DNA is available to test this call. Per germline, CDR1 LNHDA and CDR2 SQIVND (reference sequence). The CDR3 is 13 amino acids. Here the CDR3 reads CASSYAGGDTQYF.

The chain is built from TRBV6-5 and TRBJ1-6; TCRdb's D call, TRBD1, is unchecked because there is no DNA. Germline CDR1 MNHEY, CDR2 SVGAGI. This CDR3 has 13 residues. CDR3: CASRQGYNSPLHF.

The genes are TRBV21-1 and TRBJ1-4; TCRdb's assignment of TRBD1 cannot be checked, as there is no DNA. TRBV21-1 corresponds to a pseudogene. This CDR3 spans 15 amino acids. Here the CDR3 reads CASSPARGKIEKLFF.

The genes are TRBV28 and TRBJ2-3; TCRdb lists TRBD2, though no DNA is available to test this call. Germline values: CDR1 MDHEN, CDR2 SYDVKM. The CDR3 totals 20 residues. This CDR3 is CASSLRLAGVRELSTDTQYF.

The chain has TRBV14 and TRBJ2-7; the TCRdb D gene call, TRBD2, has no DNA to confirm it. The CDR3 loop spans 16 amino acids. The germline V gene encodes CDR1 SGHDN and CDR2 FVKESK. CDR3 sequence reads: CASSYHSGSTPGEQYF. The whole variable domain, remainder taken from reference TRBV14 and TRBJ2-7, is EAGVTQFPSHSVIEKGQTVTLRCDPISGHDNLYWYRRVMGKEIKFLLHFVKESKQDESGMPNNRFLAERTGGTYSTLKVQPAELEDSGVYFCASSYHSGSTPGEQYFGPGTRLTVT.

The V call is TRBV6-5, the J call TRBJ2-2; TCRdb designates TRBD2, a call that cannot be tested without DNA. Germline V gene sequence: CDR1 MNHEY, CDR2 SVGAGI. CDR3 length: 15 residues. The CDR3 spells CASSYGTRNTGELFF.

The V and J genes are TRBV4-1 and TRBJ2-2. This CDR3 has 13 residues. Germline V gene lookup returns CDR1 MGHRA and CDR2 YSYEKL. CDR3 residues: CASSQFGVGELFF.